This is a list of T cell receptor beta chains from one sample in a study of glioma-infiltrating T cells after dendritic cell vaccination. Assay used: immunoSEQ multiplex PCR; TCRdb lists only in-frame clones, some missing. The data contain over 70,000 clones, approximately 80% of them seen just once; the ten biggest clones take up around 2.3%. The sequences come from blood, collected before dendritic cell vaccination. These TCRs come from a human donor with glioblastoma. CDR3s include the opening cysteine and the closing phenylalanine or tryptophan. The D gene is left open where the match is weak. Clone size is given for some rows only: seen once, a few or many times, or a class if the clone is expanded.

DNA,CDR3,D,size,J,V
TGTGCCAGCTCTGGGACAGACAATCAGCCCCAGCATTTT,CASSGTDNQPQHF,TRBD1,-,TRBJ1-5,TRBV18
TGTGCCAGTAGGCTACAGGGGAACACCGGGGAGCTGTTTTTT,CASRLQGNTGELFF,-,-,TRBJ2-2,TRBV19
TGCGCCAGCAGCTTGGAACATCTGTCCTCTGGAAACACCATATATTTT,CASSLEHLSSGNTIYF,-,-,TRBJ1-3,TRBV5-1
TGTGCCAGCAGCTTGGACGCAGGGGCGACAGGGAACACTGAAGCTTTCTTT,CASSLDAGATGNTEAFF,-,once,TRBJ1-1,TRBV11-1
TGTGCCAGCAGCCAAGATCCCGTCTCTGGGGCCAACGTCCTGACTTTC,CASSQDPVSGANVLTF,-,-,TRBJ2-6,TRBV4-2
TGTGCCAGCACCCCGTGGGCGGGAGGTATTACCGGGGAGCTGTTTTTT,CASTPWAGGITGELFF,TRBD2,once,TRBJ2-2,TRBV2
TGTGCCTGGAGTGTCTGGGGACAGGGGGCGCGGGAGACCCAGTACTTC,CAWSVWGQGARETQYF,TRBD1,-,TRBJ2-5,TRBV30
TGCGCCAGCAGCTTGGACAGGGGGCAGGGGGATTCACCCCTCCACTTT,CASSLDRGQGDSPLHF,TRBD1,-,TRBJ1-6,TRBV5-1
TGTGCCAGCAGCTCAACTCCCACAGGGAAGGTCCGGTATGGCTACACCTTC,CASSSTPTGKVRYGYTF,-,-,TRBJ1-2,TRBV7-2
TGTGCCAGCAGTGGAACCGGGACAGGGGTGGGCGGATATGGCTACACCTTC,CASSGTGTGVGGYGYTF,TRBD1,-,TRBJ1-2,TRBV27
TGTGCCAGTAGGTACAACTCTGGAAACACCATATATTTT,CASRYNSGNTIYF,-,-,TRBJ1-3,TRBV19
TGTGCCAGCAGCTTAGCGGGACAGGTCCATGGCTACACCTTC,CASSLAGQVHGYTF,TRBD1,-,TRBJ1-2,TRBV11-2
TGTGCCAGCAGTGTCTCGAACACCGGGGAGCTGTTTTTT,CASSVSNTGELFF,-,once,TRBJ2-2,TRBV6-4
TGCGCCAGCAGCCGCCCCGGGACAGCCGATGGTGGATTAAAGTTCTTC,CASSRPGTADGGLKFF,TRBD1,-,TRBJ2-1,TRBV4-1
TGTGCCAGCAAATGGGCCGGGGGGGCTGAATACGAGCAGTACTTC,CASKWAGGAEYEQYF,TRBD2,-,TRBJ2-7,TRBV27
TGTGCCACCACCCAGAATCAGGGGATCAACGGGGAGCTGTTTTTT,CATTQNQGINGELFF,-,-,TRBJ2-2,TRBV19
TGTGCCAGCACCCCTTCAGGGTGCAATGAGCAGTTCTTC,CASTPSGCNEQFF,-,-,TRBJ2-1,TRBV6-7
TGTGCCAGCAGCTTTCTATTAGCGGGAATTTTGGATACGCAGTATTTT,CASSFLLAGILDTQYF,TRBD2,-,TRBJ2-3,TRBV13
TGTGCCAGCTCACCACCCAACGGACAGCAGACCGGGGAGCTGTTTTTT,CASSPPNGQQTGELFF,-,-,TRBJ2-2,TRBV18
TGTGCCAGCAGTTTTAACCTCAGGGATACGCAGTATTTT,CASSFNLRDTQYF,-,-,TRBJ2-3,TRBV27
TGTGCCAGCAGCCCCGACTGGCGGGGGAACCTACAAGAGACCCAGTACTTC,CASSPDWRGNLQETQYF,TRBD2,-,TRBJ2-5,TRBV7-8
TGTGCCAGCAGCCTTACAGGGGGAGGGGGTGAAAAACTGTTTTTT,CASSLTGGGGEKLFF,TRBD1,-,TRBJ1-4,TRBV27
TGCGCCAGCAGCCCCTCTAGCGGGGGGGCCTTCGATACGCAGTATTTT,CASSPSSGGAFDTQYF,TRBD2,-,TRBJ2-3,TRBV5-1
TGTGCCAGCAGCCTAGAGAGGGATCAGCCCCAGCATTTT,CASSLERDQPQHF,-,-,TRBJ1-5,TRBV6-5
TGTGCCAGCACAGGGTACTATGGCTACACCTTC,CASTGYYGYTF,-,-,TRBJ1-2,TRBV28
TGTGCCAGCAGCTTAGAGGGGGCTGCATACAATGAGCAGTTCTTC,CASSLEGAAYNEQFF,-,-,TRBJ2-1,TRBV11-2
TGTGCCAGCAGGCCAGGGAGGGGTGAAAAACTGTTTTTT,CASRPGRGEKLFF,-,few,TRBJ1-4,TRBV2
TGCGCCAGCAGTAAGGGACAGAATTCAGATACGCAGTATTTT,CASSKGQNSDTQYF,TRBD1,-,TRBJ2-3,TRBV10-1
TGTGCCAGCAGCTTAAGTGGCGGGAGCTCCGGTGAGCAGTTCTTC,CASSLSGGSSGEQFF,TRBD2,-,TRBJ2-1,TRBV7-3
TGCGCCAGCTCCCCCGACAGGGGGGATACGCAGTATTTT,CASSPDRGDTQYF,TRBD1,-,TRBJ2-3,TRBV10-1
TGTGCCAGCAGCTTTTCGGGGGGGCTTGGCTACACCTTC,CASSFSGGLGYTF,-,few,TRBJ1-2,TRBV7-2
TGTGCCAGCAGGGGCTACTCAGATACGCAGTATTTT,CASRGYSDTQYF,-,few,TRBJ2-3,TRBV2
TGTGCCAGCAGCTTACTTTCCACGGCGGGAAGCACAGATACGCAGTATTTT,CASSLLSTAGSTDTQYF,-,-,TRBJ2-3,TRBV7-2
TGTGCCAGCAGCTTATTCATGAACACTGAAGCTTTCTTT,CASSLFMNTEAFF,-,-,TRBJ1-1,TRBV7-6
TGTGCCAGCTCACCGGAACTGACAGGGAAGCACACTGAAGCTTTCTTT,CASSPELTGKHTEAFF,TRBD1,-,TRBJ1-1,TRBV18
TGTGCCAGCAGTTCGACACGGGAAGTATATGGCTACACCTTC,CASSSTREVYGYTF,-,-,TRBJ1-2,TRBV6-6
TGCAGCGTTGTCGTAGTACAGGGGTGGGAAGAAAAACTGTTTTTT,CSVVVVQGWEEKLFF,TRBD1,-,TRBJ1-4,TRBV29-1
TGTGCCAGCAGTCTAATCTCAGGGGACTATGGCTACACCTTC,CASSLISGDYGYTF,-,-,TRBJ1-2,TRBV7-9
TGTGCCAGCAGCCGAAACGGGCCCCCGGCGGGCAATGAGCAGTTCTTC,CASSRNGPPAGNEQFF,-,-,TRBJ2-1,TRBV5-6
TGTGCCAGCAGCTTACTGCGGAAGACCGGGAGCTCCTACAATGAGCAGTTCTTC,CASSLLRKTGSSYNEQFF,-,-,TRBJ2-1,TRBV7-2